The rows below give T cell receptor beta chains drawn from one sample of a study of low-dose radiotherapy and immunotherapy resistance in tumors. TCRdb used MiXCR to reprocess the reads, holding one entry per CDR3 protein. This table has almost 45,000 distinct CDR3 sequences, approximately 26% appearing once. The material sequenced was PBMCs, taken after low-dose radiotherapy plus immunotherapy. The receptors were sampled from a male donor with prostate cancer. Each CDR3 is given with its conserved first and last residue. The D gene is left open where the match is weak. Only part of the rows carry a size: once, few, many, or a class if the clone is expanded.

>NA|TRBV9|TRBJ1-5|TRBD1
TGTGCCAGCAGCGTAGATGGGGGAGCAACAGGGGAGCCCCAGCATTTT
CASSVDGGATGEPQHF
>NA|TRBV9|TRBJ2-7|NA
TGTGCCAGCAGCGTAGGGACCCCCTACGAGCAGTACTTC
CASSVGTPYEQYF
>many|TRBV5-1|TRBJ1-1|TRBD1
TGCGCCAGCAGCCCCCGCCCCGGGACAGGTTGGGACACTGAAGCTTTCTTT
CASSPRPGTGWDTEAFF
>NA|TRBV5-4|TRBJ2-3|NA
TGTGCCAGCAGCCTTGACAGCACAGATACGCAGTATTTT
CASSLDSTDTQYF
>NA|TRBV12-3/TRBV12-4|TRBJ2-1|NA
TGTGCCAGCAGTTTTCTTTCCTTGGGATACAATGAGCAGTTCTTC
CASSFLSLGYNEQFF
>few|TRBV28|TRBJ2-7|TRBD2
TGTGCCAGCAGTGAAATAAGGGAGGGCTACGAGCAGTACTTC
CASSEIREGYEQYF
>few|TRBV6-2/TRBV6-3|TRBJ2-5|NA
TGTGCCAGCAGTACCACCGAGACCCAGTACTTC
CASSTTETQYF
>many|TRBV30|TRBJ1-2|NA
TGTGCCTGGAATGAGGGCTTGGGGGGCTACACCTTC
CAWNEGLGGYTF
>many|TRBV25-1|TRBJ2-2|TRBD2
TGTGCCAGCACCAGAGGGACTAGCGGGGGGTCGAACACCGGGGAGCTGTTTTTT
CASTRGTSGGSNTGELFF
>many|TRBV20-1|TRBJ1-5|NA
TGCAGTGCTCCCGGGGGGGGGTCGGTTAATCAGCCCCAGCATTTT
CSAPGGGSVNQPQHF
>many|TRBV5-6|TRBJ2-3|NA
TGTGCCAGCAGCCCCCTTCCTCCGCGACCAGATACGCAGTATTTT
CASSPLPPRPDTQYF
>many|TRBV5-1|TRBJ2-2|TRBD1
TGCGCCAGCAGCCCACCGGGGACAGGAAAATCTGGGGAGCTGTTTTTT
CASSPPGTGKSGELFF
>NA|TRBV9|TRBJ2-2|TRBD2
TGTGCCAGCAGCGTAGATTCCGGGGGGACCGGGGAGCTGTTTTTT
CASSVDSGGTGELFF
>NA|TRBV7-8|TRBJ2-7|NA
TGTGCCAGCAGCTGGAGGGGGGGCGCGGACGAGCAGTACTTC
CASSWRGGADEQYF
>medium-sized|TRBV9|TRBJ2-7|NA
TGTGCCAGCAGCGTAGGAGACACGAGCTCCTACGAGCAGTACTTC
CASSVGDTSSYEQYF
>many|TRBV12-3/TRBV12-4|TRBJ2-2|NA
TGTGCCAGCAGTTTTTTCGGGCCGTACACCGGGGAGCTGTTTTTT
CASSFFGPYTGELFF
>medium-sized|TRBV5-1|TRBJ1-1|NA
TGCGCCAGCAGCCCCATGACAGCTATGAACACTGAAGCTTTCTTT
CASSPMTAMNTEAFF
>many|TRBV30|TRBJ1-6|NA
TGTGCCTCGGGACACAAGAATTCACCCCTCCACTTT
CASGHKNSPLHF
>many|TRBV5-4|TRBJ2-1|TRBD2
TGTGCCAGCAGCTCGGGGACTAGCGGTGGCAATGAGCAGTTCTTC
CASSSGTSGGNEQFF
>many|TRBV29-1|TRBJ2-7|TRBD2
TGCAGCGTTCCCCGGGGAGGGGCCCGACTTACCGGCGTTCACGAGCAGTACTTC
CSVPRGGARLTGVHEQYF
>many|TRBV9|TRBJ2-5|TRBD2
TGTGCCAGCAGCGTAGGAGCGGGGGGACCTCAAGAGACCCAGTACTTC
CASSVGAGGPQETQYF
>few|TRBV7-3|TRBJ2-2|TRBD1
TGTGCCAGCAGCCGACAGGGTTTGACCGGGGAGCTGTTTTTT
CASSRQGLTGELFF
>NA|TRBV20-1|TRBJ2-7|NA
TGCAGTGCTCCAGACATTCGGAACTACGAGCAGTACTTC
CSAPDIRNYEQYF
>many|TRBV6-5|TRBJ2-3|NA
TGTGCCAGCATGGACAGCACAGATACGCAGTATTTT
CASMDSTDTQYF
>many|TRBV29-1|TRBJ1-1|NA
TGCAGCGTTGATAGGGGGAACACTGAAGCTTTCTTT
CSVDRGNTEAFF
>many|TRBV30|TRBJ1-1|NA
TGTGCCTGGAGTGTTTACGGGGGCAGGGCCGCCATGAACACTGAAGCTTTCTTT
CAWSVYGGRAAMNTEAFF
>many|TRBV12-3/TRBV12-4|TRBJ2-1|NA
TGTGCCAGCAGTCCCACGCCCCCGAAGCAGTTCTTC
CASSPTPPKQFF
>many|TRBV5-1|TRBJ2-3|NA
TGCGCCAGCAGCCCCTCGGGGGGCGTAATGACAGATACGCAGTATTTT
CASSPSGGVMTDTQYF
>many|TRBV28|TRBJ2-7|NA
TGTGCCAGCAGAAGGGGTTACGAGCAGTACTTC
CASRRGYEQYF
>NA|TRBV5-6|TRBJ1-2|NA
TGTGCCAGCAGCTTGGCCCCCGGGCTAGCTAACTATGGCTACACCTTC
CASSLAPGLANYGYTF
>many|TRBV29-1|TRBJ2-7|NA
TGCAGCGTTGGCCAGCCTAATACAAACTCCTACGAGCAGTACTTC
CSVGQPNTNSYEQYF
>many|TRBV5-1|TRBJ2-7|NA
TGCGCCAGCAGCTTGGCCCAGGGCTACCAACCCTACGAGCAGTACTTC
CASSLAQGYQPYEQYF
>NA|TRBV12-3/TRBV12-4|TRBJ1-2|NA
TGTGCCAGCAGTTTTGGGGGATCCCTAGGCTACACCTTC
CASSFGGSLGYTF
>many|TRBV29-1|TRBJ1-2|NA
TGCAGCGTTGCGGAGGACAGCAATCTGTCCTATGGCTACACCTTC
CSVAEDSNLSYGYTF
>many|TRBV19|TRBJ1-1|NA
TGTGCCAGTAGTTCCTCCTTAGGGGACACTGAAGCTTTCTTT
CASSSSLGDTEAFF
>many|TRBV3-1|TRBJ1-6|TRBD1
TGTGCCAGCAGCAAAGACAGGGTGGCACCCCTCCACTTT
CASSKDRVAPLHF
>many|TRBV28|TRBJ2-1|TRBD2
TGTGCCAGCAGTTCGGGACTAGCGGGAATCCACAATGAGCAGTTCTTC
CASSSGLAGIHNEQFF
>many|TRBV2|TRBJ1-1|NA
TGTGCCAGCAGTGAATCGGCAGGCCCACGGGTCACTGAAGCTTTCTTT
CASSESAGPRVTEAFF